Below, one T cell receptor (beta chain) is given with its context. Its antigen is still unknown. No base quality values were provided; no much bigger clone lies one nucleotide off. Separate from the roughly 630-subject first cohort, the validation cohort of 95 to 150 subjects was the group to which the donors belonged. The library was prepared using the immunoSEQ multiplex PCR assay. The paper's processing steps were these. A statistical classification framework was built for diagnosing cytomegalovirus status from the catalog of TCR beta chain sequences. TCRdb retrieved this table from immuneACCESS and kept in-frame rearrangements only. Not all clones are present; in checked studies, unresolved V genes account for under half, and no reason is known for the remainder. That table supplies the V and J calls and clone size; D and trimming were determined from the DNA. A total of a few hundred thousand clones appear in this sample, more than 85% of them only once. 12% of the sample lies in the top ten.

The data derive from a study of cytomegalovirus exposure and HLA in healthy donors (dated by TCRdb to 2016 to 2017). Background for the entire study: According to a later analysis, the roughly 120 validation repertoires were produced on the same platform as the approximately 600 repertoires of the first cohort. Besides the first cohort of roughly 660 subjects, a separate validation cohort made up of 120 different subjects was used. To predict cytomegalovirus infection status, the study combined high-throughput TCR immunosequencing, statistical association of individual TCRs with disease status, and machine learning. The study aimed to test whether cataloging public T cell receptors could reveal signatures of past pathogen exposure. Study-wide findings and limitations: The classifier was reported to diagnose cytomegalovirus status with high specificity and sensitivity in both the original cohort and the validation cohort. In vitro tests confirmed that three of the cytomegalovirus-associated TCR beta chains recognize cytomegalovirus antigens. All 130 or so repertoires were used to score co-occurrence in the validation cohort in a later analysis, because that analysis had no HLA typing for the cohort. It was suggested by the authors that the approach could potentially be generalized to other disease states and immunological phenotypes. Most TCR sequences were observed very rarely across donors, whereas some public TCRs were present in many individuals. The study gave a list of over 150 TCR beta chains associated with cytomegalovirus. In a later analysis, TCRs clustered in the first cohort were found to also tend to co-occur in the approximately 120 validation repertoires, with about 94% of cluster scores above 0.

The CDR3 measures 16 amino acids from cysteine to phenylalanine. Kept here is only the CDR3 DNA, which spans 48 bases and is read in frame from base 1. The V end loses 4 bases and the J end loses 4 bases, and a stretch of 19 bases separates them. The CDR1 and CDR2 encoded by the germline V gene are SNHLY and FYNNEI. The material sequenced was PBMCs. In this chain, TRBV2 is recombined with TRBJ1-1, with no D gene named confidently. The sequence came from a man younger than 35 in good health and CMV-seropositive. The sequenced DNA: TGTGCCAGCAGTGCCACACGGAGAGCGGTCGGCACTGAAGCTTTCTTT. Translated, it gives CASSATRRAVGTEAFF. The entire variable domain, with the stretches around the CDR3 drawn from the reference TRBV2 and TRBJ1-1 proteins, is EPEVTQTPSHQVTQMGQEVILRCVPISNHLYFYWYRQILGQKVEFLVSFYNNEISEKSEIFDDQFSVERPDGSNFTLKIRSTKLEDSAMYFCASSATRRAVGTEAFFGQGTRLTVV.